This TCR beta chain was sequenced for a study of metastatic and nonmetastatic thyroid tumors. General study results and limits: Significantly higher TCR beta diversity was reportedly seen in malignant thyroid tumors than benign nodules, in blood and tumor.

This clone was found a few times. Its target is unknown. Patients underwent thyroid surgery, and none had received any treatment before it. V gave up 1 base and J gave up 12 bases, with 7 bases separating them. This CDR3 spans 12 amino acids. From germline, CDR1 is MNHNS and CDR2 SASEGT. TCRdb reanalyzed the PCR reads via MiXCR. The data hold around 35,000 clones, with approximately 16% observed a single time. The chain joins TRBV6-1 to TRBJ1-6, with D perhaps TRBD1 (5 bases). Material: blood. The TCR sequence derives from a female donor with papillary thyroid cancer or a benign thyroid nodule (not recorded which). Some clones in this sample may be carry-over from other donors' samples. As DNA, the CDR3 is TGTGCCAGCAGTGAAGGGGGGGGACCCCTCCACTTT. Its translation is CASSEGGGPLHF.